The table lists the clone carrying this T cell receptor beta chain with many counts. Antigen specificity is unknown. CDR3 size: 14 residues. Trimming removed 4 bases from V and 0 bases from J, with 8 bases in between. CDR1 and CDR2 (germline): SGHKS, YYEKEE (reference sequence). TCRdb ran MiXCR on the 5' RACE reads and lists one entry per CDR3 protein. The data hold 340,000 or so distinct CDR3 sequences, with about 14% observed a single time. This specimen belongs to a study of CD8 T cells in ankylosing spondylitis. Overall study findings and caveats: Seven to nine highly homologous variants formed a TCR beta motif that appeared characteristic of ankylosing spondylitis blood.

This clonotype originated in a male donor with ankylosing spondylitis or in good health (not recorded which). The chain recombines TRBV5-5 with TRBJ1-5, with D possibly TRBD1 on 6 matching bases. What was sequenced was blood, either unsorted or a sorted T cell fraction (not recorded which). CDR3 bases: TGTGCCAGCAGCAGGACAGCTAGCAATCAGCCCCAGCATTTT. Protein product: CASSRTASNQPQHF.